One sample yielded the 15 T cell receptor beta chains listed below, sequenced in a study of blood T cell repertoires in COVID-19. Using immunoSEQ multiplex PCR, the repertoire was profiled, and TCRdb retains in-frame clones only, with some absent. This table holds over 20,000 clones, 65% to 90% found once. The specimen sequenced was peripheral blood. These receptors came from a man aged 45-65 years with active COVID-19.

The V call is TRBV4-1, the J call TRBJ2-3; tentative D call: TRBD2 (6 bases). Germline V gene data show CDR1 as MGHRA and CDR2 as YSYEKL. This CDR3 has 13 residues. Trimming pared 4 bases from V and 1 base from J, leaving 6 bases between. In DNA, the CDR3 is TGCGCCAGCAGCCGGGGGGGCACAGATACGCAGTATTTT. This gives the protein CASSRGGTDTQYF.

The chain joins TRBV14 to TRBJ1-5, with D possibly matching TRBD1 (6 bases). Deletions cut 3 bases from V and 5 bases from J, with 14 bases between. There are 15 residues in the CDR3. Looked up from germline, CDR1 is SGHDN and CDR2 is FVKESK. The CDR3 reads CASSHGGGGDQPQHF. The CDR3, as DNA: TGTGCCAGCAGCCATGGGGGGGGCGGAGATCAGCCCCAGCATTTT.

The chain is built from TRBV19 and TRBJ2-1; D may be TRBD2 (6 bases). CDR3 length: 13 residues. V lost 3 bases and J 9 bases, leaving 12 bases between the germline ends. Germline CDR1 LNHDA, CDR2 SQIVND (reference sequence). The CDR3 here is CASSILRGGEQFF. In DNA form, the CDR3 reads TGTGCCAGTAGTATTCTGCGGGGAGGTGAGCAGTTCTTC.

This chain links TRBV7-9 with TRBJ2-1, with 12 bases that match TRBD2. This CDR3 has 16 residues. Germline V gene data show CDR1 as SEHNR and CDR2 as FQNEAQ (reference sequence). Unmatched junction bases numbered 5, after V lost 4 bases and J lost 4 bases. The CDR3 DNA reads as TGTGCCAGCAGCTCCTCCGGGACTAGCGGGTACAATGAGCAGTTCTTC. As protein: CASSSSGTSGYNEQFF.

The chain employs TRBV6-5 and TRBJ1-1, with D possibly TRBD1 on 5 matching bases. The CDR3 runs 14 residues. V lost 7 bases, J lost 4 bases, and 16 bases lay in between. In germline, CDR1 is MNHEY, CDR2 SVGAGI. The DNA for the CDR3 is TGTGCCAGCAATCTCGGGGGGGTGGGCACTGAAGCTTTCTTT. It specifies CASNLGGVGTEAFF.

Here the CDR3 DNA reads TGTGCCAGCAGTGAAGTGACAGGGAGGAATTCACCCCTCCACTTT. Its protein product is CASSEVTGRNSPLHF. The chain links TRBV2 to TRBJ1-6; the match to TRBD1 covers 7 bases. The CDR3 consists of 15 residues. The V and J ends lost 1 base and 7 bases, in that order; junction bases with no gene match: 4. Germline assignment: CDR1 SNHLY and CDR2 FYNNEI.

This clone was seen more than once but under ten times. V gene TRBV19 combines with J gene TRBJ1-6; D ambiguous. Between the trimmed V and J ends, which lost 7 bases and 8 bases, there was a span of 15 bases. CDR1 and CDR2 (germline): LNHDA, SQIVND (reference sequence). The CDR3 contains 14 residues. The CDR3 protein is CASTPGAGYSPLHF. CDR3 DNA: TGTGCCAGTACCCCGGGTGCCGGTTATTCACCCCTCCACTTT.

The chain uses TRBV4-1 and TRBJ2-5; D may be TRBD2 (6 bases). V gave up 1 base and J gave up 5 bases, with 8 bases separating them. The CDR3 contains 13 residues. Per germline, CDR1 MGHRA and CDR2 YSYEKL. Written as DNA, the CDR3 is TGCGCCAGCAGCCAAGTAGGAGGGGAGACCCAGTACTTC. Its protein is CASSQVGGETQYF.

J is TRBJ1-6 and V is TRBV5-1; no clear D. CDR1 and CDR2 from the germline V gene are SGHRS and YFSETQ. Between the trimmed V and J ends, which lost 0 bases and 7 bases, there was a span of 8 bases. This CDR3 spans 14 amino acids. Here the CDR3 DNA reads TGCGCCAGCAGCTTGGGGGCCGCCAATTCACCCCTCCACTTT. Amino acids: CASSLGAANSPLHF.

The chain has TRBV19 and TRBJ1-5, with D uncertain. Germline V gives CDR1 LNHDA, CDR2 SQIVND (reference sequence). Trimming shortened V by 6 bases and J by 11 bases, and 20 bases separated the two germline ends. There are 14 residues in the CDR3. The CDR3 here is CASRHQDFKKAQHF. In nucleotides, the CDR3 is TGTGCCAGTAGGCATCAGGATTTTAAAAAAGCCCAGCATTTT. Based on the CDR3 plus reference TRBV19 and TRBJ1-5, the full variable domain is DGGITQSPKYLFRKEGQNVTLSCEQNLNHDAMYWYRQDPGQGLRLIYYSQIVNDFQKGDIAEGYSVSREKKESFPLTVTSAQKNPTAFYLCASRHQDFKKAQHFGDGTRLSIL.

This clone was counted a single time. The chain couples TRBV12-5 to TRBJ2-7; TRBD2 agrees at 9 bases. CDR1 and CDR2 (germline): LGHNT, FRNRAP. The CDR3 is 13 amino acids. V lost 6 bases to trimming and J lost 2 bases; unmatched junction nucleotides: 2. The CDR3 bases are TGTGCTAGTGGGGCTAGCGGGGCCTACGAGCAGTACTTC. Its translation: CASGASGAYEQYF.

This rearrangement joins TRBV7-8 to TRBJ2-5; 10 bases map to TRBD2. This CDR3 spans 16 amino acids. Germline V CDR1 and CDR2: SGHVS, FQNEAQ. The V segment lost 3 bases and the J segment 6 bases; nucleotides outside the gene matches: 10. The DNA of the CDR3 is TGTGCCAGCAGCTTCGGTAGCGGGGGGCCGGGAAAGACCCAGTACTTC. It yields the protein CASSFGSGGPGKTQYF. The full variable domain, completed using reference TRBV7-8 and TRBJ2-5, is GAGVSQSPRYKVAKRGQDVALRCDPISGHVSLFWYQQALGQGPEFLTYFQNEAQLDKSGLPSDRFFAERPEGSVSTLKIQRTQQEDSAVYLCASSFGSGGPGKTQYFGPGTRLLVL.

This clone was observed a handful of times. The chain recombines TRBV7-8 with TRBJ2-3; 9 bases match TRBD2. CDR1 and CDR2 from the germline V gene are SGHVS and FQNEAQ. The junction had 5 bases not matched to a gene; V was cut back by 5 bases and J by 2 bases. The CDR3 consists of 15 residues. This CDR3 is CASSTQRGVTDTQYF. The CDR3 nucleotides read TGTGCCAGCAGCACGCAGCGGGGGGTCACAGATACGCAGTATTTT.

CDR3 protein: CASSRTGDYEQYF. DNA for the CDR3: TGTGCCAGCAGCAGGACAGGGGACTACGAGCAGTACTTC. V usage is TRBV27 and J usage is TRBJ2-7; 9 bases align to TRBD1. The CDR3 is made up of 13 amino acids. V shed 6 bases and J 3 bases; nucleotides not matched to a gene: 3. CDR1 is MNHEY and CDR2 is SMNVEV in the germline V gene (reference sequence).

The chain carries TRBV15 and TRBJ2-3, with 9 bases that match TRBD2. The V segment lost 1 base and the J segment 4 bases; nucleotides outside the gene matches: 9. Germline V CDR1 and CDR2: LNHNV, YYDKDF (reference sequence). The CDR3 loop spans 17 amino acids. The CDR3 reads CATSRVASGAPSDTQYF. In nucleotides, the CDR3 is TGTGCCACCAGCAGAGTGGCTAGCGGGGCTCCATCAGATACGCAGTATTTT.